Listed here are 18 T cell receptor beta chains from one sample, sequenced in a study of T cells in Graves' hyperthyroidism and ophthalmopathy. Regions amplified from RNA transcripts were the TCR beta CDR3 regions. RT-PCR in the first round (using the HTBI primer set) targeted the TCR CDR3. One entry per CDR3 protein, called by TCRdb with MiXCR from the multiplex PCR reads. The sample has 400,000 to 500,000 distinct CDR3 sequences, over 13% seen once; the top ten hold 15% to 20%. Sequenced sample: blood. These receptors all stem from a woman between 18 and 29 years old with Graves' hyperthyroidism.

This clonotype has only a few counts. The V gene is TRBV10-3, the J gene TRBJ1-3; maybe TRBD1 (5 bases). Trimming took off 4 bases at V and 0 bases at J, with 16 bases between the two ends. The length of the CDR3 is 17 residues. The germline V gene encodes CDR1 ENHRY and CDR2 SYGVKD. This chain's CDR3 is CAISGSGTTISGNTIYF. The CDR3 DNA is TGTGCCATCAGTGGTTCCGGGACCACCATCTCTGGAAACACCATATATTTT.

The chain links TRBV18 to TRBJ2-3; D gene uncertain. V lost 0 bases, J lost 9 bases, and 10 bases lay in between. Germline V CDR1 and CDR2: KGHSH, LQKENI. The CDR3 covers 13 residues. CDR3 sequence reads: CASSPPDTTTQYF. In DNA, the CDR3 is TGTGCCAGCTCACCACCTGACACTACAACGCAGTATTTT.

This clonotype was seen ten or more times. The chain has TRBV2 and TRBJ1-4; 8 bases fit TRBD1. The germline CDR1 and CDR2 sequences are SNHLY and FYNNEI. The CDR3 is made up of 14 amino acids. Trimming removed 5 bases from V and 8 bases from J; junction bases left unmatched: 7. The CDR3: CASSWGQVREKLFF. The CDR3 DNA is TGTGCCAGCAGTTGGGGACAGGTACGCGAAAAACTGTTTTTT.

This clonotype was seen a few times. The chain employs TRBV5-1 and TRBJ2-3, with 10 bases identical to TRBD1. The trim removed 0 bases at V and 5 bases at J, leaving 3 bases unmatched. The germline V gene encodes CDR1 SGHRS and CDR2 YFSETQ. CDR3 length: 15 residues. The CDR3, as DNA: TGCGCCAGCAGCTTGGCCTGGGACAGGGGAGATACGCAGTATTTT. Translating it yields CASSLAWDRGDTQYF.

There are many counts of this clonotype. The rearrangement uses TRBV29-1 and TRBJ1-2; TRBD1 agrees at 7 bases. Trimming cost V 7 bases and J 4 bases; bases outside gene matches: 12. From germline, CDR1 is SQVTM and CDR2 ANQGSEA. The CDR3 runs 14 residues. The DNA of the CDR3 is TGCAGCGCTACCGATGAGAGGACAGGCTATGGCTACACCTTC. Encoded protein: CSATDERTGYGYTF.

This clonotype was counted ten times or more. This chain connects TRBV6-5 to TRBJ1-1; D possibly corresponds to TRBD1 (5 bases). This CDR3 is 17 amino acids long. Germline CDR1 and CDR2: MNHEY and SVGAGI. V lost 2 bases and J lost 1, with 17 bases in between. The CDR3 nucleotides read TGTGCCAGCAGTTACCTGCATATAGGGACGGAGAACACTGAAGCTTTCTTT. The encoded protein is CASSYLHIGTENTEAFF.

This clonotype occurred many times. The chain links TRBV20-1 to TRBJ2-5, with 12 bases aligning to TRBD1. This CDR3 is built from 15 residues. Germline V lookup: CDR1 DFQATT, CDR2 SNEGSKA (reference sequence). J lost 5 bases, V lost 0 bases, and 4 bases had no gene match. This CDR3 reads CSARDGGQGAETQYF. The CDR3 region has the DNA TGCAGTGCTAGAGATGGGGGACAGGGGGCTGAGACCCAGTACTTC.

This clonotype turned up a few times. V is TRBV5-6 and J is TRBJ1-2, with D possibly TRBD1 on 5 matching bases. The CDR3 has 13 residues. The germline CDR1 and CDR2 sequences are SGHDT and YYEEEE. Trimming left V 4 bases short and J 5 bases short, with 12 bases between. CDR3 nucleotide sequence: TGTGCCAGCAGCCCTAGACAGAAGTATGGCTACACCTTC. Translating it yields CASSPRQKYGYTF. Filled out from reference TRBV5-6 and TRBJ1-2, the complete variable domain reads DAGVTQSPTHLIKTRGQQVTLRCSPKSGHDTVSWYQQALGQGPQFIFQYYEEEERQRGNFPDRFSGHQFPNYSSELNVNALLLGDSALYLCASSPRQKYGYTFGSGTRLTVV.

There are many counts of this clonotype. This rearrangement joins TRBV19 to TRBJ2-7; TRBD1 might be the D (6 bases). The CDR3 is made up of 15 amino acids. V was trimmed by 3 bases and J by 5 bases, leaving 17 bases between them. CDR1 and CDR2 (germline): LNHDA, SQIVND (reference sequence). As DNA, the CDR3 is TGTGCCAGTAGTATGTGGTGGGACACCTCGGACGAGCAGTACTTC. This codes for CASSMWWDTSDEQYF. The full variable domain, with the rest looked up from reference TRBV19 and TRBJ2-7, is DGGITQSPKYLFRKEGQNVTLSCEQNLNHDAMYWYRQDPGQGLRLIYYSQIVNDFQKGDIAEGYSVSREKKESFPLTVTSAQKNPTAFYLCASSMWWDTSDEQYFGPGTRLTVT.

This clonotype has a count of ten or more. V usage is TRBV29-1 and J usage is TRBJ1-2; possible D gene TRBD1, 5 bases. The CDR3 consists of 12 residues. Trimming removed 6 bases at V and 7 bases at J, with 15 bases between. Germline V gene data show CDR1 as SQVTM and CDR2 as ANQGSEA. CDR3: CSVGDVDFGYTF. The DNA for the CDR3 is TGCAGCGTGGGGGACGTTGACTTTGGCTACACCTTC.

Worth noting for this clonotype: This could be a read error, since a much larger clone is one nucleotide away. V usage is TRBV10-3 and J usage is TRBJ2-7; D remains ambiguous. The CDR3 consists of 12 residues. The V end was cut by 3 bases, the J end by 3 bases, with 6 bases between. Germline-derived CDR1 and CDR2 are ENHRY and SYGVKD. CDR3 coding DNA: TGTGCCATCAGTGAAGGATACTACGAGCAGTACTTC. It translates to CAISEGYYEQYF.

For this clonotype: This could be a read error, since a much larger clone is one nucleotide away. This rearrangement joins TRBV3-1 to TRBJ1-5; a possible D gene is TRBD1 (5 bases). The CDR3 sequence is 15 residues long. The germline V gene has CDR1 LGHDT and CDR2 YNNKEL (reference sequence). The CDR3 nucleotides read TGTGCCAGCAGCCAAGATATGGGGCGGCACCAGCCCCGGCATTTT. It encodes CASSQDMGRHQPRHF.

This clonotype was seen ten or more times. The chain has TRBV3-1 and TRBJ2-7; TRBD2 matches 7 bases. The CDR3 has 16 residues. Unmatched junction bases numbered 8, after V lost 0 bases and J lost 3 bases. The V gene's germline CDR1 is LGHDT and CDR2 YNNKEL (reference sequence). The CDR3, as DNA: TGTGCCAGCAGCCAAGAGGTCCTAGCGGATAACTACGAGCAGTACTTC. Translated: CASSQEVLADNYEQYF.

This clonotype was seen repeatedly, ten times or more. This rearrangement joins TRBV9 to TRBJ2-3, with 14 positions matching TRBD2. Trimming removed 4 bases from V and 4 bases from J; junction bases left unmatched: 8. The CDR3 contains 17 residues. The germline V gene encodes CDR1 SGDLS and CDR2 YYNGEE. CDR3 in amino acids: CASSFGTSGSGADTQYF. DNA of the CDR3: TGTGCCAGCAGCTTCGGGACTAGCGGGAGTGGGGCAGATACGCAGTATTTT. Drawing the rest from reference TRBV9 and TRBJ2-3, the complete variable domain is DSGVTQTPKHLITATGQRVTLRCSPRSGDLSVYWYQQSLDQGLQFLIQYYNGEERAKGNILERFSAQQFPDLHSELNLSSLELGDSALYFCASSFGTSGSGADTQYFGPGTRLTVL.

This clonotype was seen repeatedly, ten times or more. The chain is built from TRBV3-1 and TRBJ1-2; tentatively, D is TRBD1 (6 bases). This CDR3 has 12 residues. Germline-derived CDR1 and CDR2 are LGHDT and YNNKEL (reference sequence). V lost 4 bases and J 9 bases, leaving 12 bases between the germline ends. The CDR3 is CASSREDRSYTF. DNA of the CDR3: TGTGCCAGCAGCCGAGAGGACAGAAGCTACACCTTC.

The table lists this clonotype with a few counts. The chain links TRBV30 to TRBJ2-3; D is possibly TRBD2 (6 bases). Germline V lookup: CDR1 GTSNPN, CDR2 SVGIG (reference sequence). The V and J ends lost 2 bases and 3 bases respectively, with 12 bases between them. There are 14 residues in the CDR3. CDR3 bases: TGTGCCTGGAGTTTGCGGGATTGGACAGATACGCAGTATTTT. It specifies CAWSLRDWTDTQYF.

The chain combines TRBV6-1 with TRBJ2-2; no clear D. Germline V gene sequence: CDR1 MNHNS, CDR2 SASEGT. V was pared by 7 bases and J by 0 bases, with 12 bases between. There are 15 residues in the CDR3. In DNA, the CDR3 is TGTGCCAGCACCACTATATATACGAACACCGGGGAGCTGTTTTTT. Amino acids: CASTTIYTNTGELFF.

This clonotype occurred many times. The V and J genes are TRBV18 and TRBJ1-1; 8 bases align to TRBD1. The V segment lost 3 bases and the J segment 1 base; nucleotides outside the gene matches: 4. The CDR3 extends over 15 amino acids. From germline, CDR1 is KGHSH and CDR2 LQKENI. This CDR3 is CASSPRQGANTEAFF. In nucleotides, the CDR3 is TGTGCCAGCTCACCGAGGCAGGGGGCGAACACTGAAGCTTTCTTT.